This T cell receptor beta chain stems from a study of T-cell reconstitution after alpha-beta-depleted transplantation in children. Findings and limits, study-wide: Once a year had passed after transplant, T-cell counts and diversity came mostly from newly produced T cells. Certain patients had high TCRbeta diversity at day 60, and it came from recipient T cells and thymic progenitors that survived. Reported findings indicate that, about two months after transplant, alpha-beta T cells came from several hundred expanded clones, which were derived from non-depleted graft cells.

A few counts support this clonotype. The antigen is unknown. V lost 4 bases and J lost 5; bases outside the gene matches: 11. Germline V gives CDR1 SGHDT, CDR2 YYEEEE. The CDR3 has 18 amino acids. Preparation of the TCRbeta library used unique molecular identifiers. TCRdb processed the PCR reads anew with MiXCR; each CDR3 protein has one entry. The data contain about 27,000 distinct CDR3 sequences, roughly a sixth of them singletons. The sequence was obtained from a male patient aged 2 to 10 who had a stem cell transplant for acute lymphoblastic leukemia, so the T cells may come from the graft donor. The rearrangement links TRBV5-6 to TRBJ2-1, with 14 bases that match TRBD2. This sample comprised PBMCs, mostly from graft donor cells, obtained 60 days after TCRalphabeta/CD19-depleted stem cell transplant. The CDR3 here is CASSTRLAGGPRDNEQFF. Here the CDR3 DNA reads TGTGCCAGCAGCACAAGACTAGCGGGGGGGCCGAGGGACAATGAGCAGTTCTTC.